Below are 17 T cell receptor beta chains sequenced from a single sample in a study of blood T cell repertoires in COVID-19. Sequenced by immunoSEQ multiplex PCR; TCRdb stores in-frame clones only, minus some. This repertoire shows roughly 480,000 clones, about 91% found once; its top ten account for roughly 1%. Material: peripheral blood. Every receptor here comes from a man between 18 and 35 years old with COVID-19, enrolled during active disease.

The V call is TRBV29-1, the J call TRBJ2-7, with a possible D match to TRBD1 (6 bases). In germline, CDR1 is SQVTM, CDR2 ANQGSEA. V was clipped by 7 bases and J by 0 bases, with 13 bases between them. The CDR3 has 13 amino acids. This CDR3 is CSAKGGGSYEQYF. CDR3 coding DNA: TGCAGCGCCAAAGGGGGTGGCTCCTACGAGCAGTACTTC.

The genes are TRBV28 and TRBJ2-1; 12 bases align to TRBD2. Trimming cost V 4 bases and J 2 bases; bases outside gene matches: 6. The germline V gene encodes CDR1 MDHEN and CDR2 SYDVKM. This CDR3 is built from 17 residues. CDR3 region: CASSSPRLAGAYNEQFF. The CDR3 DNA follows: TGTGCCAGCAGTTCTCCCAGACTAGCGGGAGCCTACAATGAGCAGTTCTTC.

The rearrangement uses TRBV11-2 and TRBJ2-7, with a weak D call TRBD2 (6 bases). CDR3 length equals 15 residues. In germline, CDR1 is SGHAT, CDR2 FQNNGV. V shed 4 bases and J shed 2 bases, with 15 bases lying between them. The CDR3 sequence is CASSSDRDSPYEQYF. The DNA of the CDR3 is TGTGCCAGCAGCTCCGACCGGGACTCCCCCTACGAGCAGTACTTC.

The V and J genes are TRBV7-9 and TRBJ1-1, with TRBD1 matching over 8 bases. CDR3 length equals 15 residues. Germline assignment: CDR1 SEHNR and CDR2 FQNEAQ (reference sequence). The V gene end was trimmed by 5 bases and the J gene end by 0 bases; junction bases not matched to a gene: 5. The CDR3, as DNA: TGTGCCAGCAGCCCAGACAGGGGAATGAACACTGAAGCTTTCTTT. This sequence encodes CASSPDRGMNTEAFF.

CDR3 residues: CATSRDLSGTGGNTIYF. In DNA form, the CDR3 reads TGTGCCACCAGCAGAGACCTATCGGGCACAGGAGGAAACACCATATATTTT. The chain joins TRBV15 to TRBJ1-3, with a weak D call TRBD1 (5 bases). The CDR3 is 17 residues long. Germline CDR1 LNHNV, CDR2 YYDKDF (reference sequence). Trimming took off 0 bases at V and 4 bases at J, with 16 bases between the two ends.

V gene TRBV18 combines with J gene TRBJ1-2, with unresolved D. This CDR3 is built from 15 residues. Germline CDR1 is KGHSH and CDR2 is LQKENI. Trimming pared 8 bases from V and 6 bases from J, leaving 22 bases between. The CDR3 DNA reads as TGTGCCAGCACTTCTGGAGGTGGCGGTCGTAATGGCTACACCTTC. It is translated as CASTSGGGGRNGYTF.

This clone was observed a single time. Within the sample, other DNA sequences also encode this same CDR3. This chain joins TRBV5-1 and TRBJ2-3; the match to TRBD2 covers 9 bases. Trimming removed 0 bases from V and 2 bases from J; junction bases left unmatched: 4. Germline V gene lookup returns CDR1 SGHRS and CDR2 YFSETQ. CDR3 size: 16 residues. In nucleotides, the CDR3 is TGCGCCAGCAGCTTGGACGGCGGGGGGGCCACAGATACGCAGTATTTT. It encodes CASSLDGGGATDTQYF.

This chain joins TRBV30 and TRBJ1-1, with D hard to call. The CDR3 loop spans 12 amino acids. CDR1 GTSNPN and CDR2 SVGIG come from the germline V gene (reference sequence). Trimming took off 4 bases at V and 4 bases at J, with 10 bases between the two ends. The DNA for the CDR3 is TGTGCCTGGAAGCGGTTGGGCACTGAAGCTTTCTTT. It yields the protein CAWKRLGTEAFF.

This chain uses TRBV6-5 with TRBJ2-1; TRBD2 matches 7 bases. The CDR3 is made up of 14 amino acids. After removal of 7 bases from V and 4 bases from J, the junction contained 7 bases not matched to a gene. The germline V gene has CDR1 MNHEY and CDR2 SVGAGI. This chain's CDR3 is CASKRDQLYNEQFF. The CDR3 DNA is TGTGCCAGCAAGCGGGACCAACTATACAATGAGCAGTTCTTC.

The V gene is TRBV5-1, the J gene TRBJ1-1; weak D call: TRBD1 (5 bases). The CDR3 consists of 12 residues. Trimming stripped 7 bases from V and 5 bases from J, with 12 bases between. Germline loops: CDR1 SGHRS, CDR2 YFSETQ. For the CDR3, the DNA is TGCGCCAGCCGGGGGGTTTGGACTGAAGCTTTCTTT. This codes for CASRGVWTEAFF.

The rearrangement uses TRBV19 and TRBJ2-3; 8 bases are shared with TRBD2. Germline V gene sequence: CDR1 LNHDA, CDR2 SQIVND (reference sequence). The CDR3 is 14 amino acids. After removal of 6 bases from V and 8 bases from J, the junction contained 10 bases not matched to a gene. The CDR3 nucleotides read TGTGCCAGTAGCCTAGCGGGCGGGGACGCTACGCAGTATTTT. Protein product: CASSLAGGDATQYF.

The chain couples TRBV20-1 to TRBJ1-1; D uncertain. The CDR3 is 11 amino acids. CDR1 DFQATT and CDR2 SNEGSKA come from the germline V gene (reference sequence). The germline V and J ends were trimmed by 5 bases and 3 bases, with 7 bases remaining between them. This chain's CDR3 is CSAGGDTEAFF. The CDR3 nucleotides read TGCAGTGCTGGCGGGGACACTGAAGCTTTCTTT.

The rearrangement uses TRBV11-2 and TRBJ1-1, with 7 positions matching TRBD1. Looked up from germline, CDR1 is SGHAT and CDR2 is FQNNGV. After removal of 2 bases from V and 0 bases from J, the junction contained 15 bases not matched to a gene. The CDR3 covers 19 residues. CDR3 nucleotide sequence: TGTGCCAGCAGCTTAAGGAGACAGGGTTTGACGGGGATGAACACTGAAGCTTTCTTT. This encodes CASSLRRQGLTGMNTEAFF.

This chain joins TRBV9 and TRBJ1-2; 11 bases line up with TRBD1. CDR1 is SGDLS and CDR2 is YYNGEE in the germline V gene. The CDR3 consists of 17 residues. J gave up 5 bases and V 0 bases, and 9 bases lay outside the gene matches. CDR3 nucleotide sequence: TGTGCCAGCAGCGTAGGCGGACAGGGGGCGCGAGAGTATGGCTACACCTTC. It yields the protein CASSVGGQGAREYGYTF.

This rearrangement joins TRBV4-1 to TRBJ2-1; 12 nucleotides match TRBD2. CDR1 and CDR2 (germline): MGHRA, YSYEKL. The CDR3 covers 18 residues. The ends lost 0 bases at V and 15 bases at J; junction bases unmatched: 18. The CDR3 DNA reads as TGCGCCAGCAGCCAAGACTCCGGGTGGCTAGCGGGGGGGCAATCTCCGTTCTTC. Amino acid sequence: CASSQDSGWLAGGQSPFF.

The table lists this clone with a count of one. The chain joins TRBV27 to TRBJ1-2; 7 nucleotides match TRBD1. The trim removed 2 bases at V and 8 bases at J, leaving 8 bases unmatched. The CDR3 has 14 residues. Germline CDR1 and CDR2: MNHEY and SMNVEV (reference sequence). Here the CDR3 DNA reads TGTGCCAGCAGTTTAAACCCCGGGACAGAAGGCTACACCTTC. The encoded protein is CASSLNPGTEGYTF.

V is TRBV19 and J is TRBJ1-1, with 10 nucleotides matching TRBD1. The germline CDR1 and CDR2 sequences are LNHDA and SQIVND (reference sequence). The CDR3 spans 15 residues. With 4 bases clipped from V and 2 bases from J, the junction kept 4 bases outside the gene matches. The CDR3 region has the DNA TGTGCCAGTAGTAAGGGACAGGGGCTCAACACTGAAGCTTTCTTT. This gives the protein CASSKGQGLNTEAFF.